This T cell receptor beta chain derives from a study of T cells in Graves' hyperthyroidism and ophthalmopathy (dated by TCRdb to the late 2010s). For context, the study as a whole: To identify distinguishing TCR V-J signatures, a discovery cohort of 90 to 100 patients was used, comprising 40 to 45 with Graves' ophthalmopathy and 57 with stable Graves' hyperthyroidism. Once sampling was done, hyperthyroidism patients were given methimazole at a starting dose of 30 mg daily, whereas ophthalmopathy patients were given high-dose intravenous methylprednisolone. An independent validation cohort of fewer than 20 hyperthyroidism patients and 17 patients who later progressed to ophthalmopathy tested prospective prediction of ophthalmopathy. For training and testing, the 100 patients in the discovery cohort were randomly divided in a 7:3 ratio. The paper reports TCR Vbeta CDR3 sequencing of 130 to 150 peripheral blood samples: under 45 ophthalmopathy, approximately 74 hyperthyroidism and around 17 progressor patients. Thyroid tissue and blood T-cell repertoires from several Graves' hyperthyroidism patients were also compared in the study. What the study reported, not specific to this receptor: A 13 V-J signature model separated ophthalmopathy from stable hyperthyroidism, with around 90% sensitivity and 81.08% specificity in cross-validation and 80%/75% in testing. During validation, the model predicted progression to ophthalmopathy a median of roughly six months ahead of onset, with roughly 65% sensitivity and about 75% specificity. Most expanded thyroid clonotypes (frequency above 0.001) were also detected in blood, suggesting blood repertoires may reflect thyroid immune responses. No statistical method was used to set the sample size in advance, and investigators knew the group allocation.

The TCR beta CDR3 regions were amplified from RNA transcripts. For the first round of RT-PCR on the TCR CDR3, the HTBI primer set was used together with the Qiagen OneStep RT-PCR kit. Libraries were constructed in a second round of multiplex PCR, after which size selection and purification were performed. Paired-end sequencing of the libraries was performed with 100 bp reads on an Illumina HiSeq2000. The published analysis was carried out like this. Raw data were processed with SOAPnuke, discarding reads with adapters, uncalled bases, mean Phred below 15, or no exact constant-primer or identifier match. COPE v1.2.5 was used to merge the high-quality paired reads, and each unique nucleotide sequence was defined as a clonotype. MiTCR v1.1 was used to align clonotypes to the IMGT TRBV, TRBD and TRBJ reference segments. Analysis was restricted to V-J combinations with a frequency above 0.0001, which covered 99.2% of repertoires. The TCS score was defined as the ratio of F50 (clonal expansion) to E x V (chaos), calculated using BLOSUM62-based TCRdist between CDR3 peptides within each V-J. Welch's t-statistics and random forest reduced roughly 530 V-J features to around 14, which were used in a naive Bayes classifier (R e1071). The similarity between thyroid and blood repertoires was quantified using the Morisita-Horn index. TCRdb trimmed public reads at Q25 via fastp, called clones via MiXCR and kept in-frame beta chains. Rows matching on CDR3 protein sequence are summarized as one entry with the most common DNA and genes. These V and J calls rely on TCRdb rather than the paper's analysis. The sample table records 660,000 or so distinct CDR3 sequences; just under 45% of these occur just once. The ten largest clones capture less than 9% of the sample.

Looking up the germline V gene (reference sequence) yields CDR1 DFQATT and CDR2 SNEGSKA. V is reduced by 2 bases and J by 4 bases, leaving a spacing of 11 bases between them. Spanning cysteine to phenylalanine, the CDR3 consists of 13 amino acids. The kept DNA is CDR3 alone, 39 bases in frame from the first base. In the case of this clonotype: It lacks a known antigen. Nothing much larger sits one base from this clone, and base qualities are not available.

The study excluded patients with uncontrolled infections, other autoimmune diseases, pregnancy or lactation. Diagnoses were established on the basis of clinical symptoms, serum thyroxine and TRAb, thyroid ultrasound, and orbital computed tomography. Total RNA was extracted using Trizol reagent, and RNA quality was assessed on an Agilent 2100 Bioanalyzer. The rearranged chain carries TRBV20-1 and TRBJ1-1, with a weak D call of TRBD1 (6 bases match). This TCR was recovered from an adult man with Graves' disease, either hyperthyroidism or ophthalmopathy (not recorded which). The sequenced sample was peripheral blood or thyroid tissue (not recorded which). The DNA sequence is as follows: TGCAGTGCTAGAAATGGACAGAGCACTGAAGCTTTCTTT. Translated, it reads CSARNGQSTEAFF.